The entry that follows covers one T cell receptor beta chain sequence. No cognate antigen has been identified for it. Per-nucleotide qualities are absent, and no much larger clonotype sits a single base away. To prepare the library, 5' RACE was applied. Sequencing was performed on an Illumina HiSeq 2500. A second 7 to 11 cycle PCR used a sample-barcoded 5' primer and a J-beta primer mix. Each TCR beta cDNA molecule received a unique molecular identifier from a template-switch 5' adaptor carrying 12 random nucleotides. Each sample yielded at least 2.5 million CDR3-containing paired-end reads. First-strand cDNA synthesis was performed from all RNA using the Mint cDNA synthesis kit, with priming by a TRBC-specific oligonucleotide. All cDNA was treated with uracil-DNA glycosylase and then went through a first 18-cycle PCR with the universal primers M1SS and BC2_uni_R. The study's processing was this. For normalization, 1 million high-quality reads were randomly selected from each sample, with every read carrying a distinct molecular identifier. Reads with shared molecular identifiers were discarded instead of being binned into consensus sequences. MiTCR, run with a Q25 quality threshold and the strictest error-elimination algorithm, handled CDR3 identification, clonotype clustering and error correction. A nonparametric unseen species model with Euler transformation was used to estimate lower-bound total TCR beta diversity. Using fastp at Q25 and MiXCR, TCRdb reprocessed the public reads and kept productive beta chains. Merged by CDR3 protein, the rows form single entries marked with the most common genes and DNA. The V and J calls shown here were made by TCRdb, not taken from the authors' results. In all, the sample holds fewer than 700,000 distinct CDR3 sequences, and approximately 40% of those were seen once. Around 32% of the sample is held by the ten biggest clonotypes.

The data were taken from a study of blood T cells in healthy people across ages (dated by TCRdb to the mid-2010s). About the investigation overall: Template switching captured roughly one uniquely barcoded TCR beta cDNA molecule per two T cells in model experiments. To track age-related changes in TCR beta repertoire diversity, the study relied on deep sequencing normalized with unique cDNA molecular identifiers. Two additional independent replicas of 1 million unique cDNA reads from the same blood draw were analyzed for two donors (one aged 18 to 29 and one aged 80 or older). Donors of different ages were randomly distributed across sequencing lanes to avoid experimental bias. Four age groups were formed from the donors: young (average 16 years), middle-aged (roughly 38), aged (around 68) and long-lived (roughly 81). Overall study results and their limits: Bulk unsorted PBMC profiling prevented conclusive comparison of naive and antigen-experienced compartments. Observed TCR beta diversity per million T cells fell roughly linearly with age, and a significant reduction was already apparent by age approximately 40. The percentage of naive T cells measured by flow cytometry correlated strongly with observed TCR beta diversity. Total diversity estimates from one million sequenced T cells were considered lower bounds and underestimates. Compared with the aged group, the long-lived group had more naive CD4+ T cells, fewer expanded clones and increased TCR diversity, suggesting age selection. The CMV infection status of donors was not known, potentially confounding age-related changes in expanded clonotypes.

Donors were a few dozen systemically healthy Caucasian individuals from Russia aged 6 to 90 years. Each donor gave about 9.7 milliliters of peripheral blood, drawn into EDTA-treated Vacutainer tubes. Ficoll-Paque density-gradient centrifugation was used to isolate PBMCs, with at least 7 million per sample. Trizol reagent was used to extract total RNA from PBMCs, with at least 5.5 micrograms per sample. The percentages of naive CD45RAhigh/CD27high T cells were determined by flow cytometry on a PBMC aliquot from every donor. From the germline V gene, CDR1 is MNHNS and CDR2 is SASEGT. V loses 0 bases of germline sequence and J loses 5 bases, and the interval between the two ends is 14 bases. The CDR3 measures 16 amino acids from cysteine to phenylalanine. This entry keeps only the CDR3 DNA: 48 bases, framed from base 1.

This TCR came from a man older than 75 in good health. Sequencing was performed on blood. This sequence uses TRBV6-1 and TRBJ1-5, with the D gene too uncertain to name. The bases are TGTGCCAGCAGTGAAGCGTGGCTTTCCATTGATCAGCCCCAGCATTTT. It translates as CASSEAWLSIDQPQHF.